This paragraph reports one TCR beta chain. Generated by immunoSEQ multiplex PCR, the TCRdb table keeps only in-frame clones and is missing some. The sample lists under 120,000 clones, about 88% occurring once. Germline V gene lookup returns CDR1 ENHRY and CDR2 SYGVKD. J lost 11 bases, V lost 8 bases, and 14 bases had no gene match. CDR3 size: 13 residues. This sample is drawn from a study of blood T cell repertoires in COVID-19. This clonotype originated in a human donor in a cohort sampled during active COVID-19. The material sequenced was peripheral blood. The V gene is TRBV10-3, the J gene TRBJ2-7; 8 bases are a match to TRBD1. DNA for the CDR3: TGTGCCATCGCGGAGCAGGGGGCGCCAGGGAAGTACTTC. This translates into CAIAEQGAPGKYF.